These T cell receptor beta chains were read from a single sample in a study of T-cell memory formation after mild COVID-19. TCRdb analysed the 5' RACE reads with MiXCR anew, one entry per CDR3 protein. The repertoire holds some 250,000 distinct CDR3 sequences, with roughly a tenth as singletons. Sequencing used PBMCs or a T cell subset sorted from them (not recorded which). The receptor source for this set is a man younger than 35 who had mild COVID-19 (a few samples of this study predate the infection). Cell type and time point are not known. Both conserved end residues are part of each CDR3. Fields, in order: D gene, V gene, CDR3 protein. D genes are given only for firm matches.

D: .; V: TRBV2; CDR3: CASSGDLNEQFF
D: TRBD1; V: TRBV6-5; CDR3: CASSRNRDSSFNSPLHF
D: TRBD2; V: TRBV4-2; CDR3: CASSQDWASGHTDTQYF
D: .; V: TRBV6-2/TRBV6-3; CDR3: CASSHLDRNQPQHF
D: .; V: TRBV7-2; CDR3: CASSLTGALEAF
D: TRBD1; V: TRBV29-1; CDR3: CSVVFPEGDRGYEQYF
D: .; V: TRBV7-3; CDR3: CASSGLGGDTEAFF
D: .; V: TRBV7-2; CDR3: CASSSSGLSETQYF
D: TRBD2; V: TRBV5-8; CDR3: CASSLSSGGLNEQFF
D: .; V: TRBV12-3/TRBV12-4; CDR3: CASISGWVYGYTF
D: TRBD2; V: TRBV20-1; CDR3: CSARPRAGGGNEQFF